This entry describes one TCR beta chain. This CDR3 is 15 amino acids long. Germline CDR1 and CDR2: GTSNPN and SVGIG (reference sequence). V dropped 0 bases and J dropped 5 bases, with 14 bases sitting between them. This sample stems from a study of CD8 T cells in Susac syndrome. Random hexamers were used to reverse transcribe an amount of roughly 0.45 to 1 ug RNA. With immunoSEQ multiplex PCR, TCR beta CDR3 was amplified across 54 Vbeta and 13 Jbeta. In TCRdb, the immunoSEQ multiplex PCR reads were re-called with MiXCR into one record per CDR3 protein. Altogether 200,000 or so distinct CDR3 sequences are present, approximately 96% being singletons, with the ten largest covering roughly 0.098%.

The chain uses TRBV30 and TRBJ2-4, with D possibly being TRBD2 (6 bases). The sequenced sample was CD4+ T cells from PBMCs. The clonotype was recovered from a human donor with Susac syndrome. CDR3 bases: TGTGCCTGGAGTGTAGGAGGGACCTGGGAAAACATTCAGTACTTC. Translating gives CAWSVGGTWENIQYF.